This T cell receptor (beta chain) was observed in a study of CD8 T cells in Susac syndrome. CDR3 length: 11 amino acids. With 3 bases removed from V and 6 bases from J, the gap between germline ends came to 8 bases. Germline V lookup: CDR1 SQVTM, CDR2 ANQGSEA. An amount of RNA that ranged from 0.5 to 1 ug was reverse transcribed with random hexamers. Amplification of TCR beta CDR3 by immunoSEQ multiplex PCR spanned 54 Vbeta and 13 Jbeta. One entry per CDR3 protein, called by TCRdb with MiXCR from the immunoSEQ multiplex PCR reads. The sample gives more than 150,000 distinct CDR3 sequences, approximately 94% of which show up once; around 0.21% is in the top ten.

This sequence joins TRBV29-1 and TRBJ1-2, with D unclear. This clonotype was sampled from a human donor with multiple sclerosis. Sequencing was carried out using CD8+ T cells from PBMCs. The CDR3 loop is CSVDLRDGYTF. The CDR3 coding sequence is TGCAGCGTTGATCTAAGGGATGGCTACACCTTC. Variable domain in full (rest from reference TRBV29-1 and TRBJ1-2): SAVISQKPSRDICQRGTSLTIQCQVDSQVTMMFWYRQQPGQSLTLIATANQGSEATYESGFVIDKFPISRPNLTFSTLTVSNMSPEDSSIYLCSVDLRDGYTFGSGTRLTVV.